The 27 T cell receptor beta chains reported below all come from one sample, sequenced in a study of identical twins. TCRdb fed the 5' RACE reads into MiXCR, producing one record per CDR3 protein. The sample lists 450,000 or so distinct CDR3 sequences, 13% to 15% seen once, with more than 0.8% in the top ten. The sample was also reused in another study, on yellow fever vaccine responses in identical twins.

Sequencing used CD4+ T cells sorted from blood. These receptors originate from a woman under 30 in good health.

The chain is built from TRBV3-1 and TRBJ1-6; unclear D gene. Deletions cut 1 base from V and 10 bases from J, with 14 bases between. Germline CDR1 reads LGHDT; CDR2 reads YNNKEL (reference sequence). CDR3 size: 15 residues. This CDR3 reads CASSQGSGFLSPLHF. CDR3 nucleotide sequence: TGTGCCAGCAGCCAAGGAAGTGGATTTCTATCACCCCTCCACTTT.

This clonotype was observed a handful of times. J is TRBJ2-7 and V is TRBV6-2 or TRBV6-3; 7 bases map to TRBD2. The CDR3 extends over 14 amino acids. Per the germline V gene, CDR1 is MNHEY and CDR2 is SVGEGT. J gave up 4 bases and V 1 base, and 4 bases lay outside the gene matches. The CDR3 coding sequence is TGTGCCAGCAGTTACTTGGACGGGGGGTACGAGCAGTACTTC. Translation gives CASSYLDGGYEQYF.

This clonotype was detected only a few times. The chain links TRBV29-1 to TRBJ1-2; TRBD1 agrees at 7 bases. The J segment lost 5 bases and the V segment lost 6 bases, leaving 18 bases of the junction unmatched. CDR3 length: 16 residues. CDR1 is SQVTM, CDR2 ANQGSEA, per germline. The CDR3 nucleotides read TGCAGCGTCGATACCCTCAGGGACAGCCTTTTATATGGCTACACCTTC. It encodes CSVDTLRDSLLYGYTF.

In this sample, this clonotype turned up many times. V usage is TRBV7-3 and J usage is TRBJ2-1; 8 nucleotides align to TRBD2. J lost 3 bases, V lost 5 bases, and 6 bases had no gene match. The length of the CDR3 is 15 residues. Germline-derived CDR1 and CDR2 are SGHTA and FQGTGA. CDR3 in amino acids: CASSQIRGGYNEQFF. The CDR3 DNA is TGTGCCAGCAGCCAAATTCGGGGGGGCTACAATGAGCAGTTCTTC.

The V call is TRBV29-1, the J call TRBJ2-5; D possibly uses TRBD1 or TRBD2 (7 bases each). CDR3 length equals 13 residues. CDR1 and CDR2 from the germline V gene are SQVTM and ANQGSEA. Trimming stripped 7 bases from V and 5 bases from J, with 17 bases between. The CDR3 loop is CSAAPGGGETQYF. The CDR3 DNA sequence: TGCAGCGCGGCTCCAGGGGGGGGGGAGACCCAGTACTTC.

This clonotype was found a few times. This chain links TRBV4-3 with TRBJ2-7; D gene ambiguous. This CDR3 is 15 amino acids long. The germline V gene encodes CDR1 LGHNA and CDR2 YSLEER. V was shortened by 1 base and J by 2 bases, with 12 bases between the two germline ends. The CDR3 region is CASSQAVIPAYEQYF. The CDR3 DNA reads as TGCGCCAGCAGCCAAGCCGTCATACCAGCCTACGAGCAGTACTTC.

This clonotype came up many times. The chain uses TRBV20-1 and TRBJ2-1, with 9 bases lining up with TRBD2. This CDR3 spans 14 amino acids. Per germline, CDR1 DFQATT and CDR2 SNEGSKA (reference sequence). The DNA for the CDR3 is TGCACCACCTCTAGCGGGGACTCCTACAATGAGCAGTTCTTC. Its translation: CTTSSGDSYNEQFF.

The V and J genes are TRBV7-9 and TRBJ2-5; D unclear. This CDR3 is built from 15 residues. Germline V CDR1 and CDR2: SEHNR, FQNEAQ (reference sequence). Trimming took 1 base from V and 7 from J, leaving 16 bases between them. The CDR3 is CASSLVSVISGTQYF. CDR3 DNA sequence: TGTGCCAGCAGCTTAGTTTCCGTAATTTCGGGGACCCAGTACTTC.

The V gene is TRBV10-3, the J gene TRBJ2-3, with D possibly being TRBD2 (5 bases). Trimming shortened V by 6 bases and J by 1 base, and 14 bases separated the two germline ends. Germline V CDR1 and CDR2: ENHRY, SYGVKD. CDR3 size: 15 residues. This CDR3 reads CAIRGAGPRTDTQYF. The CDR3 DNA sequence: TGTGCCATCAGGGGAGCCGGGCCCCGCACAGATACGCAGTATTTT.

This clonotype was detected only a few times. The rearrangement links TRBV6-5 to TRBJ2-3; D ambiguous. V was shortened by 0 bases and J by 6 bases, with 19 bases between the two germline ends. This CDR3 region has 17 residues. From germline, CDR1 is MNHEY and CDR2 SVGAGI. The CDR3 region has the DNA TGTGCCAGCAGTTACTCGGCAGTATCCCCCTTCCGTGATACGCAGTATTTT. This codes for CASSYSAVSPFRDTQYF.

J is TRBJ2-3 and V is TRBV5-1, with 8 bases identical to TRBD2. V lost 3 bases to trimming and J lost 2 bases; unmatched junction nucleotides: 5. CDR3 size: 15 residues. CDR1 and CDR2 (germline): SGHRS, YFSETQ. CDR3 bases: TGCGCCAGCAGCTCCGGGGGGGTCCCCACAGATACGCAGTATTTT. Its translation: CASSSGGVPTDTQYF. Supplemented by reference TRBV5-1 and TRBJ2-3, the full variable domain reads KAGVTQTPRYLIKTRGQQVTLSCSPISGHRSVSWYQQTPGQGLQFLFEYFSETQRNKGNFPGRFSGRQFSNSRSEMNVSTLELGDSALYLCASSSGGVPTDTQYFGPGTRLTVL.

This clonotype was seen a handful of times. The CDR3 coding sequence is TGCGCCAGCAGCCCGGGACAGGGTCCCCTTTACGAGCAGTACTTC. Protein sequence: CASSPGQGPLYEQYF. The chain combines TRBV4-1 with TRBJ2-7; 9 bases line up with TRBD1. This CDR3 has 15 amino acids. V dropped 4 bases and J dropped 4; count of bases not matched to a gene: 8. Germline V lookup: CDR1 MGHRA, CDR2 YSYEKL.

The genes are TRBV9 and TRBJ2-2; TRBD2 agrees at 8 bases. V shed 0 bases, J shed 4 bases, and the junction held 8 bases outside the gene matches. This CDR3 has 17 amino acids. Germline CDR1 reads SGDLS; CDR2 reads YYNGEE. The CDR3 sequence is CASSVGGGGGSTGELFF. The DNA of the CDR3 is TGTGCCAGCAGCGTAGGAGGCGGCGGGGGGTCCACCGGGGAGCTGTTTTTT.

This clonotype was detected only a few times. The CDR3 coding sequence is TGTGCCAGCAGTTACTCGAGGGACCGCACCCGAGAGACCCAGTACTTC. Its protein product is CASSYSRDRTRETQYF. The chain employs TRBV6-2 or TRBV6-3 and TRBJ2-5, with D tentatively TRBD1 or TRBD2 (5 bases each). The length of the CDR3 is 16 residues. The V gene's germline CDR1 is MNHEY and CDR2 SVGEGT. The germline V and J ends were trimmed by 0 bases and 4 bases, with 15 bases remaining between them.

This sequence joins TRBV7-2 and TRBJ2-7; weak D call: TRBD1 (5 bases). Looked up from germline, CDR1 is SGHTA and CDR2 is FQGNSA. V was shortened by 1 base and J by 0 bases, with 10 bases between the two germline ends. The CDR3 sequence is 15 residues long. CDR3: CASSLELRVSYEQYF. The CDR3 nucleotides are TGTGCCAGCAGCTTAGAGCTCAGGGTCTCCTACGAGCAGTACTTC.

V and J are TRBV28 and TRBJ1-1; 10 bases align to TRBD1. The CDR3 has 13 residues. Trimming removed 8 bases from V and 8 bases from J; junction bases left unmatched: 8. Germline CDR1 and CDR2: MDHEN and SYDVKM. In DNA, the CDR3 is TGTGCCAGCTCCGGGACAGGGGCCTCGGAAGCTTTCTTT. This encodes CASSGTGASEAFF.

The V and J genes are TRBV12-3 or TRBV12-4 and TRBJ1-2; D gene unclear. V was clipped by 5 bases and J by 2 bases, with 9 bases between them. CDR3 length: 13 residues. The CDR3 here is CASSIGRNYGYTF. CDR3 DNA sequence: TGTGCCAGCAGTATAGGACGGAACTATGGCTACACCTTC.

This rearrangement joins TRBV11-2 to TRBJ2-7, with 8 bases fitting TRBD1. The trim removed 7 bases at V and 5 bases at J, leaving 10 bases unmatched. The CDR3 is 14 residues long. Germline V gives CDR1 SGHAT, CDR2 FQNNGV. CDR3 in amino acids: CASTHRGKRNEQYF. The CDR3 DNA reads as TGTGCCAGCACCCACAGGGGGAAGAGGAACGAGCAGTACTTC.

In this sample, this clonotype turned up many times. This rearrangement joins TRBV11-2 to TRBJ1-4, with D possibly being TRBD1 (5 bases). CDR3 size: 17 residues. From germline, CDR1 is SGHAT and CDR2 FQNNGV. Trimming removed 0 bases from V and 4 bases from J, with 15 bases in between. Here the CDR3 DNA reads TGTGCCAGCAGCTTAGACCAGGGAAGGTGGGGTAATGAAAAACTGTTTTTT. Protein: CASSLDQGRWGNEKLFF.

The DNA for the CDR3 is TGCGCCAGCAGCCCGGAGAGCCCGGTCGGGACCCAGTACTTC. Encoded protein: CASSPESPVGTQYF. This chain joins TRBV5-1 and TRBJ2-5; D is uncertain. CDR1 and CDR2 (germline): SGHRS, YFSETQ. Trimming removed 4 bases from V and 7 bases from J, with 17 bases in between. The CDR3 has 14 amino acids.

The gene calls are TRBV6-2 or TRBV6-3 and TRBJ2-7; possibly TRBD1 for D (6 bases). Germline V gene sequence: CDR1 MNHEY, CDR2 SVGEGT. V was cut by 5 bases and J by 0 bases, with 8 bases left in between. This CDR3 is 13 amino acids long. The CDR3 spells CASSEDSSYEQYF. CDR3 in DNA: TGTGCCAGCAGTGAGGACAGCTCCTACGAGCAGTACTTC.

This chain joins TRBV5-1 and TRBJ2-2, with D possibly being TRBD1 (5 bases). Trimming took 4 bases from V and 3 from J, leaving 16 bases between them. Germline V gives CDR1 SGHRS, CDR2 YFSETQ. The CDR3 sequence is 16 residues long. The CDR3 is CASSQGLRIDTGELFF. The CDR3 nucleotides are TGCGCCAGCAGCCAGGGTCTACGAATCGACACCGGGGAGCTGTTTTTT. Together with reference TRBV5-1 and TRBJ2-2, the CDR3 gives the full variable domain: KAGVTQTPRYLIKTRGQQVTLSCSPISGHRSVSWYQQTPGQGLQFLFEYFSETQRNKGNFPGRFSGRQFSNSRSEMNVSTLELGDSALYLCASSQGLRIDTGELFFGEGSRLTVL.

V and J are TRBV6-2 or TRBV6-3 and TRBJ2-1, with 10 bases that match TRBD1. Germline V gene sequence: CDR1 MNHEY, CDR2 SVGEGT. The CDR3 spans 16 residues. Trimming took 4 bases from V and 4 from J; bases not matched to a gene: 7. In nucleotides, the CDR3 is TGTGCCAGCAGTTCCACGACAGGGGGCGGTTACAATGAGCAGTTCTTC. Its translation: CASSSTTGGGYNEQFF.

This clonotype has more than one count but fewer than ten. CDR3: CASSLRVTSGTASQYF. The CDR3 DNA is TGTGCCAGCAGTTTGCGGGTAACTAGCGGGACCGCCTCGCAGTATTTT. The gene calls are TRBV12-3 or TRBV12-4 and TRBJ2-3; 10 positions match TRBD2. The CDR3 covers 16 residues. V lost 3 bases and J lost 10; bases outside the gene matches: 13.

This clonotype appeared a few times. This chain uses TRBV5-1 with TRBJ1-6, with D unclear. The CDR3 spans 13 residues. Germline-derived CDR1 and CDR2 are SGHRS and YFSETQ. V lost 0 bases, J lost 8 bases, and 6 bases lay in between. As DNA, the CDR3 is TGCGCCAGCAGCTTGGATACAGATTCACCCCTCCACTTT. Translation gives CASSLDTDSPLHF.

This clonotype was picked up a small number of times. Because it lacks the conserved phenylalanine or tryptophan at the end, this CDR3 is likely a read error. The DNA is left out, because the CDR3 cannot be placed on it with certainty; the CDR3 is given as TCRdb lists it. This rearrangement joins TRBV20-1 to TRBJ2-1; the table's TRBD2 call for D was not verified on the DNA. The CDR3 region is 8 residues in length, termini included. The germline V gene encodes CDR1 DFQATT and CDR2 SNEGSKA (reference sequence). The CDR3 reads CSATRTSL.

The chain carries TRBV4-3 and TRBJ1-4, with TRBD1 identical over 11 bases. This CDR3 spans 18 amino acids. Germline V lookup: CDR1 LGHNA, CDR2 YSLEER. Trimming at V came to 0 bases and at J to 3 bases, leaving 6 bases not matched to a gene. CDR3 loop: CASSQDALDRGPNEKLFF. In nucleotides, the CDR3 is TGCGCCAGCAGCCAAGATGCCTTGGACAGGGGGCCTAATGAAAAACTGTTTTTT.